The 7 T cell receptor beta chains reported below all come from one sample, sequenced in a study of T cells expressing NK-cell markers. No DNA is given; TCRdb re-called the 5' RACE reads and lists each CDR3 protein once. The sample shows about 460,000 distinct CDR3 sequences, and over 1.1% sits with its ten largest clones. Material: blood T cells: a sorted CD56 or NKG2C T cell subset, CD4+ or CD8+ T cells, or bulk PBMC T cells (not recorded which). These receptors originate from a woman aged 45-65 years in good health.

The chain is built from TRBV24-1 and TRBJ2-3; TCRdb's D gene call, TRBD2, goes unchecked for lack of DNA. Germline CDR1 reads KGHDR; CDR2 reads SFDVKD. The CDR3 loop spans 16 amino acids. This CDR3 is CATSDPTSGSPDTQYF.

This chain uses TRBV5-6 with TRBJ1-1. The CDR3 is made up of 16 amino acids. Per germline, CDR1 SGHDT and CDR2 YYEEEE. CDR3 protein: CASSVRGGSQNTEAFF.

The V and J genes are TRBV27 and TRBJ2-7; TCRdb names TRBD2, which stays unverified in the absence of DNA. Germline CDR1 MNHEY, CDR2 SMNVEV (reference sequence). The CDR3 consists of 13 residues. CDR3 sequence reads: CASFSGRTYEQYF.

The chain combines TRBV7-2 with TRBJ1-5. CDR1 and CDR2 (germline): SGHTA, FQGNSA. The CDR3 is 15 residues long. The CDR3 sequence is CASSLVSGLNQPQHF.

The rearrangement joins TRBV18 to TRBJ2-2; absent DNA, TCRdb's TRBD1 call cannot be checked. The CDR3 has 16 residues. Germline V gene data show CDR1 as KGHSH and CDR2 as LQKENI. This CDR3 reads CASSSLPGSLTGELFF.

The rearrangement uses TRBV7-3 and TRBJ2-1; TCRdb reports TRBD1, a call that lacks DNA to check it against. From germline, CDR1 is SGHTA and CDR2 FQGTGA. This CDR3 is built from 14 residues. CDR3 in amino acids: CASSFLDSYNEQFF.

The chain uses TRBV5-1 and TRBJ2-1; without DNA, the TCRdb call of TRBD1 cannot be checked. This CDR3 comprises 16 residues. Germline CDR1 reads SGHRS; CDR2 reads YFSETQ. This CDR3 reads CASSPLDGLSYNEQFF.